Below, one T cell receptor (beta chain) is given with its context. This sample is drawn from a study of Tregs in tolerant kidney transplant recipients. V was clipped by 0 bases and J by 1 base; unmatched bases: 20. Germline V gene sequence: CDR1 MGHRA, CDR2 YSYEKL. CDR3 length: 21 residues. Here immunoSEQ multiplex PCR was the method, and the copy in TCRdb shows in-frame clones only, minus some. The top ten hold approximately 0.4% of the sample, which has fewer than 80,000 clones, around 90% seen once. The receptor comes from a human donor who received a combined kidney and bone marrow transplant. The chain recombines TRBV4-1 with TRBJ2-7; TRBD2 matches 8 bases. The sequencing used CD4+ T cells from blood, collected before the transplant. Written as DNA, the CDR3 is TGCGCCAGCAGCCAAGATGAGAGTAGCGGGATCGCCGCCGCCTCTTCCTACGAGCAGTACTTC. It is translated as CASSQDESSGIAAASSYEQYF.